Following are 17 T cell receptor beta chains from one sample sequenced in a study of cytomegalovirus exposure and HLA in healthy donors. PCR was performed using 60 Vbeta and 13 Jbeta primers. Sequencing was performed with immunoSEQ multiplex PCR; in TCRdb, only in-frame clones are kept and a portion is missing. Among over 150,000 clones listed, 75% to 85% were seen once. The specimen sequenced was PBMCs. The source of these receptors is a man aged 25-45 years in good health and CMV-seronegative.

This rearrangement joins TRBV7-7 to TRBJ2-5, with 11 bases matching TRBD2. J gave up 4 bases and V 5 bases, and 6 bases lay outside the gene matches. Germline CDR1 SSHAT, CDR2 FNYEAQ (reference sequence). The CDR3 sequence is 15 residues long. The CDR3 nucleotides are TGTGCCAGCAGCCCCACTAGCGGGAGAGGAGAGACCCAGTACTTC. Its translation is CASSPTSGRGETQYF. The complete variable domain, with remaining parts taken from reference TRBV7-7 and TRBJ2-5, reads GAGVSQSPRYKVTKRGQDVTLRCDPISSHATLYWYQQALGQGPEFLTYFNYEAQPDKSGLPSDRFSAERPEGSISTLTIQRTEQRDSAMYRCASSPTSGRGETQYFGPGTRLLVL.

The CDR3 loop reads CASGQGERNQPQHF. The CDR3 bases are TGTGCCAGCGGACAGGGCGAAAGGAATCAGCCCCAGCATTTT. V gene TRBV6-1 combines with J gene TRBJ1-5; 8 bases agree with TRBD1. CDR3 size: 14 residues. The V and J ends lost 8 bases and 4 bases, in that order; junction bases with no gene match: 7. The V gene's germline CDR1 is MNHNS and CDR2 SASEGT.

This chain connects TRBV27 to TRBJ1-1; D unresolved. From germline, CDR1 is MNHEY and CDR2 SMNVEV (reference sequence). The CDR3 consists of 13 residues. Trimming shortened V by 6 bases and J by 4 bases, and 12 bases separated the two germline ends. DNA for the CDR3: TGTGCCAGCAGCCACAGTCACAGCACTGAAGCTTTCTTT. This encodes CASSHSHSTEAFF.

This clone was seen only a few times. The V call is TRBV7-2, the J call TRBJ2-5; 7 positions agree with TRBD1. CDR1 is SGHTA, CDR2 FQGNSA, per germline. The junction had 4 bases not matched to a gene; V was cut back by 5 bases and J by 4 bases. The CDR3 totals 13 residues. CDR3 DNA sequence: TGTGCCAGCAGCATCCGGGACAGAGAGACCCAGTACTTC. Protein sequence: CASSIRDRETQYF.

V and J are TRBV2 and TRBJ2-1; 8 bases align to TRBD1. The V and J ends lost 7 bases and 8 bases, in that order; junction bases with no gene match: 10. This CDR3 has 14 amino acids. Germline V gene lookup returns CDR1 SNHLY and CDR2 FYNNEI. The CDR3 DNA is TGTGCCAGCAAGCTAAGGACAGGGTGGGATGAGCAGTTCTTC. Protein sequence: CASKLRTGWDEQFF.

The chain recombines TRBV5-1 with TRBJ2-7, with no clear D. CDR1 is SGHRS and CDR2 is YFSETQ in the germline V gene. This CDR3 comprises 13 residues. Trimming pared 5 bases from V and 0 bases from J, leaving 9 bases between. The CDR3 reads CASREWSSYEQYF. CDR3 nucleotide sequence: TGCGCCAGCAGAGAATGGAGCTCCTACGAGCAGTACTTC.

V usage is TRBV7-9 and J usage is TRBJ1-2, with D possibly being TRBD1 (5 bases). CDR1 is SEHNR, CDR2 FQNEAQ, per germline (reference sequence). This CDR3 comprises 14 residues. V lost 3 bases, J lost 8 bases, and 16 bases lay in between. CDR3 amino acids: CASSFDTGQEGYTF. The CDR3 DNA sequence: TGTGCCAGCAGCTTCGACACCGGACAAGAGGGCTACACCTTC.

This rearrangement joins TRBV7-8 to TRBJ2-7; 11 bases are a match to TRBD2. There are 14 residues in the CDR3. Germline trimming cut 4 bases from V and 3 bases from J; bases unmatched to any gene: 2. Germline-derived CDR1 and CDR2 are SGHVS and FQNEAQ. The CDR3 coding sequence is TGTGCCAGCAGCTCTCTAGCGGGGGGCTACGAGCAGTACTTC. Translation: CASSSLAGGYEQYF. Complete variable domain (other parts from reference TRBV7-8 and TRBJ2-7): GAGVSQSPRYKVAKRGQDVALRCDPISGHVSLFWYQQALGQGPEFLTYFQNEAQLDKSGLPSDRFFAERPEGSVSTLKIQRTQQEDSAVYLCASSSLAGGYEQYFGPGTRLTVT.

The genes are TRBV5-4 and TRBJ1-2, with a possible D match to TRBD1 (5 bases). Trimming cost V 6 bases and J 2 bases, with 17 bases left between them. The length of the CDR3 is 15 residues. Germline CDR1 SGHNT, CDR2 YYREEE (reference sequence). CDR3 loop: CASTVGGSRNYGYTF. The CDR3 DNA reads as TGTGCCAGCACCGTGGGGGGATCCAGAAACTATGGCTACACCTTC.

This clone was counted once. V is TRBV9 and J is TRBJ2-1; D is unclear. The ends were cut back, 0 bases at V and 10 bases at J, with 8 bases in the middle. CDR3 size: 12 residues. Germline lookup yields CDR1 SGDLS and CDR2 YYNGEE. The CDR3 spells CASSVVIGEQFF. DNA of the CDR3: TGTGCCAGCAGCGTAGTTATCGGGGAGCAGTTCTTC.

The rearrangement links TRBV15 to TRBJ1-1; no firm D call. The CDR3 is made up of 15 amino acids. Between the trimmed V and J ends, which lost 3 bases and 0 bases, there was a span of 11 bases. Germline lookup yields CDR1 LNHNV and CDR2 YYDKDF (reference sequence). CDR3 in DNA: TGTGCCACCAGCAGGGGCGAACTTCTGAACACTGAAGCTTTCTTT. Its translation: CATSRGELLNTEAFF.

The chain is built from TRBV19 and TRBJ2-3; D gene uncertain. CDR1 LNHDA and CDR2 SQIVND come from the germline V gene (reference sequence). This CDR3 comprises 13 residues. V lost 5 bases, J lost 3 bases, and 9 bases lay in between. For the CDR3, the DNA is TGTGCCAGTAGTCCTTATTTGACAGATACGCAGTATTTT. Its protein is CASSPYLTDTQYF. Supplemented by reference TRBV19 and TRBJ2-3, the full variable domain reads DGGITQSPKYLFRKEGQNVTLSCEQNLNHDAMYWYRQDPGQGLRLIYYSQIVNDFQKGDIAEGYSVSREKKESFPLTVTSAQKNPTAFYLCASSPYLTDTQYFGPGTRLTVL.

The chain is built from TRBV25-1 and TRBJ2-3; D gene unclear. Germline loops: CDR1 MGHDK, CDR2 SYGVNS. V lost 4 bases and J lost 0, with 5 bases in between. The CDR3 runs 13 residues. CDR3 in amino acids: CASSVQSTDTQYF. The CDR3 DNA is TGTGCCAGCAGTGTTCAGAGCACAGATACGCAGTATTTT.

In nucleotides, the CDR3 is TGTGCCAGCAGCAGCCCGCAAAGCGGAGTCTCCTACGAGCAGTACTTC. Protein: CASSSPQSGVSYEQYF. The V call is TRBV7-8, the J call TRBJ2-5; a possible D gene is TRBD2 (5 bases). Matching the DNA end better, TRBJ2-7 makes the J call doubtful. The CDR3 contains 16 residues. In germline, CDR1 is SGHVS, CDR2 FQNEAQ.

The rearrangement joins TRBV9 to TRBJ1-1; 7 bases line up with TRBD1. This CDR3 spans 17 amino acids. V lost 4 bases, J lost 5 bases, and 17 bases stayed unmatched. Germline loops: CDR1 SGDLS, CDR2 YYNGEE. CDR3 loop: CASSPHIAGTDLTEAFF. CDR3 nucleotide sequence: TGTGCCAGCAGCCCGCACATTGCCGGGACAGATTTAACTGAAGCTTTCTTT.

This chain connects TRBV7-9 to TRBJ2-7; a weak D match, TRBD1 (5 bases). Germline V gene sequence: CDR1 SEHNR, CDR2 FQNEAQ (reference sequence). This CDR3 region has 14 residues. V lost 5 bases to trimming and J lost 3 bases, with 14 bases between them. The CDR3 nucleotides read TGTGCCAGCAGCCCTCAGGAGACAGTCTACGAGCAGTACTTC. Translating it yields CASSPQETVYEQYF. Full variable domain (remainder filled in from reference TRBV7-9 and TRBJ2-7): DTGVSQNPRHKITKRGQNVTFRCDPISEHNRLYWYRQTLGQGPEFLTYFQNEAQLEKSRLLSDRFSAERPKGSFSTLEIQRTEQGDSAMYLCASSPQETVYEQYFGPGTRLTVT.

The chain employs TRBV27 and TRBJ1-4; D might be TRBD1 (5 bases). The germline gives CDR1 MNHEY, CDR2 SMNVEV (reference sequence). The CDR3 has 15 residues. The germline V and J ends were trimmed by 2 bases and 7 bases, with 14 bases remaining between them. CDR3 DNA sequence: TGTGCCAGCAGTTTAAACCAGGGAAACCTTGAAAAACTGTTTTTT. This sequence encodes CASSLNQGNLEKLFF. The entire variable domain, with the rest obtained from reference TRBV27 and TRBJ1-4, is as follows: EAQVTQNPRYLITVTGKKLTVTCSQNMNHEYMSWYRQDPGLGLRQIYYSMNVEVTDKGDVPEGYKVSRKEKRNFPLILESPSPNQTSLYFCASSLNQGNLEKLFFGSGTQLSVL.